What follows is one T cell receptor beta chain and its context. Methods used by the authors: Reference gene primer amplification in the assay estimated nucleated cell counts. Sequencing used immunoSEQ multiplex PCR; TCRdb keeps in-frame clones, though not all of them. The DNA gave D and trimming, while V, J and clone size come from that table. Of roughly 190,000 clones detected, just under 90% appear once; the ten largest clones hold roughly 3.6%. The CDR3 is made up of 15 amino acids. Trimming took 5 bases from V and 6 from J; bases not matched to a gene: 9. CDR1 SGHTA and CDR2 FQGNSA come from the germline V gene. The data were obtained in a study of blood T cell repertoires in COVID-19. The wider study: Samples representing acute and convalescent COVID-19 were sourced from the United States, Italy and Spain. The analysed material was cDNA or gDNA that came from T cells, B-cell-depleted T cells, or PBMCs.

The TCR comes from a man aged 18 to 29 with active or convalescent COVID-19. The chain has TRBV7-2 and TRBJ2-7; the match to TRBD2 covers 11 bases. The sample taken for sequencing was peripheral blood. The CDR3 DNA is TGTGCCAGCAGCCCACTAGCGGGAGTAAGGGTCGAGCAGTACTTC. Amino acids: CASSPLAGVRVEQYF.